Listed here is a single TCR beta chain. This specimen belongs to a study of T cells in Graves' hyperthyroidism and ophthalmopathy. Per the germline V gene, CDR1 is MGHDK and CDR2 is SYGVNS. V lost 11 bases and J 5 bases, leaving 15 bases between the germline ends. The CDR3 loop spans 13 amino acids. RNA transcripts gave rise to amplified TCR beta CDR3 regions. Carried out on the TCR CDR3, a first-round RT-PCR used the HTBI primer set. MiXCR, run by TCRdb on the multiplex PCR reads, gives a single entry per CDR3 protein. The sample lists around 540,000 distinct CDR3 sequences, about half seen once, with just under 8.5% in the top ten.

The receptor was derived from a woman in her late teens or twenties with Graves' hyperthyroidism. J is TRBJ1-4 and V is TRBV25-1; D unresolved. The specimen was peripheral blood or thyroid tissue (not recorded which). The CDR3, as DNA: TGTGCCTTCAAGAGGAGAGGAAATGAAAAACTGTTTTTT. As protein: CAFKRRGNEKLFF.